The present T cell receptor (beta chain) was sequenced within a study of shared clonotypes between healthy human individuals. In the study overall: The study enrolled a couple of women and a few men aged 18 to 49.

Study results and caveats: Clonotypes shared by all four donors outscored non-shared clonotypes in generation probability. Despite large depth, sorted-subset datasets appeared incompletely sequenced.

Investigators spread the genomic DNA of each subset evenly over several immunoSEQ plates. Repertoires were generated with immunoSEQ multiplex PCR, while TCRdb's copy carries only in-frame clones and drops some. This sample has some 2.3 million clones, with 85% to 95% found just once. Remarks on this clone: Its antigen is currently unknown. The junction and the germline gene differ at one end; a read error may be behind it.

Sequencing input: naive CD4+ T cells from PBMCs. Subset described: CD45RA+ positively selected. The source of this sequence is a man between 18 and 29 years old in good health. Some clones in this sample may be carry-over from other donors' samples.

Here the CDR3 DNA reads TGTGCCAGCAGCGAAGAACGGGACACAACGCAGTATTTT. Its protein product is CASSEERDTTQYF. The chain couples TRBV2 to TRBJ2-3; a possible D gene is TRBD1 (6 bases). In germline, CDR1 is SNHLY, CDR2 FYNNEI. CDR3 length: 13 amino acids.